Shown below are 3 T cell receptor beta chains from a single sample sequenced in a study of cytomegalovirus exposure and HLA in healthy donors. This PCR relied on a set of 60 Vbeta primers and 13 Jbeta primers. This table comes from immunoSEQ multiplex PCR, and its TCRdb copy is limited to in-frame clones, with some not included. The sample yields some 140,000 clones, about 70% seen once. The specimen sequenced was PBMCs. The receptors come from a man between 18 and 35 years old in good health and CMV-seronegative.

The CDR3 reads CASSLGERVGSSYNEQFF. DNA for the CDR3: TGTGCCAGCAGCTTAGGGGAGAGGGTTGGCAGCTCCTACAATGAGCAGTTCTTC. This sequence joins TRBV11-3 and TRBJ2-1, with D possibly matching TRBD2 (5 bases). Trimming removed 1 base at V and 0 bases at J, with 16 bases between. Per germline, CDR1 SGHNT and CDR2 YENEEA. The CDR3 consists of 18 residues. The entire variable domain, with the rest obtained from reference TRBV11-3 and TRBJ2-1, is as follows: EAGVVQSPRYKIIEKKQPVAFWCNPISGHNTLYWYLQNLGQGPELLIRYENEEAVDDSQLPKDRFSAERLKGVDSTLKIQPAELGDSAVYLCASSLGERVGSSYNEQFFGPGTRLTVL.

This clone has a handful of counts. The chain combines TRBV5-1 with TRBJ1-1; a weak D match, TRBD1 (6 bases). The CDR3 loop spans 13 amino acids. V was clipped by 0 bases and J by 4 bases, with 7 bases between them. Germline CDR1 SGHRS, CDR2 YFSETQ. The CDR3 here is CASSLDRATEAFF. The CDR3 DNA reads TGCGCCAGCAGCTTGGACAGGGCCACTGAAGCTTTCTTT.

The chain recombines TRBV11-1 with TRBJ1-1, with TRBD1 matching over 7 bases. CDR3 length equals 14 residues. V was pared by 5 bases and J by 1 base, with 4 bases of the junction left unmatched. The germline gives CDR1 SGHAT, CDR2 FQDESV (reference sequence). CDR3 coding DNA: TGTGCCAGCAGCCGGAGGACAGGGAACACTGAAGCTTTCTTT. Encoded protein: CASSRRTGNTEAFF.